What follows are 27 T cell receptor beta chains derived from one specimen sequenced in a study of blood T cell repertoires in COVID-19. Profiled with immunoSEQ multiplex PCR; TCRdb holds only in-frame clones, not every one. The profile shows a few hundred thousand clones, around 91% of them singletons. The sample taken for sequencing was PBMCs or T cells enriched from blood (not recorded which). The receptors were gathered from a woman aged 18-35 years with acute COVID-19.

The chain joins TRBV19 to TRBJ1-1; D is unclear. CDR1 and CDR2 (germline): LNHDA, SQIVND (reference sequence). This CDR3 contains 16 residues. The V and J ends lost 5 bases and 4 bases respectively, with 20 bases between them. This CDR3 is CASSPQPPGSGTEAFF. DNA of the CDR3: TGTGCCAGTAGTCCTCAGCCACCGGGTTCGGGCACTGAAGCTTTCTTT.

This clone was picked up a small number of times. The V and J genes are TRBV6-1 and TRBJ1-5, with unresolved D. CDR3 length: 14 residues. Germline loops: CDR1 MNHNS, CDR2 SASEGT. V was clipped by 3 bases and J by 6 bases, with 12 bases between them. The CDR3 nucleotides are TGTGCCAGCAGTGATGGCGGGGAAGGTCAGCCCCAGCATTTT. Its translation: CASSDGGEGQPQHF.

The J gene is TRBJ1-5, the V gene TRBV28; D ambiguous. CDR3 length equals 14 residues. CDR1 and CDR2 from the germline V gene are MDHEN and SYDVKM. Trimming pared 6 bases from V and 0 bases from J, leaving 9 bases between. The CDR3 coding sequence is TGTGCCAGCAGACAGTCAAATAGCAATCAGCCCCAGCATTTT. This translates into CASRQSNSNQPQHF.

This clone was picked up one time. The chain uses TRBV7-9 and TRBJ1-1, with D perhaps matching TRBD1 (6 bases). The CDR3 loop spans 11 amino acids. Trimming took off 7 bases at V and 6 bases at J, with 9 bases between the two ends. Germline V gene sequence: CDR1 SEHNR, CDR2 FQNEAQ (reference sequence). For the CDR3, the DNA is TGTGCCAGCACCCCAGGGGCTGAAGCTTTCTTT. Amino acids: CASTPGAEAFF.

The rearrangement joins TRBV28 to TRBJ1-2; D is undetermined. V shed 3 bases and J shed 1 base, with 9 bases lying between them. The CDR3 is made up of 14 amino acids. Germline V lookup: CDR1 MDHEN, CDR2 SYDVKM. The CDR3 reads CASSLRRINYGYTF. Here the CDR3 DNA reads TGTGCCAGCAGTTTGCGGCGGATTAACTATGGCTACACCTTC.

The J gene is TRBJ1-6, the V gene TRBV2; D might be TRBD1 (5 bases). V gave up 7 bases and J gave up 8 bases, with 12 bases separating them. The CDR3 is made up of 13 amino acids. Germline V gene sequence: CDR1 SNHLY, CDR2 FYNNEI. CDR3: CASTAPRDSPLHF. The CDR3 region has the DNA TGTGCCAGCACTGCCCCCAGGGATTCACCCCTCCACTTT.

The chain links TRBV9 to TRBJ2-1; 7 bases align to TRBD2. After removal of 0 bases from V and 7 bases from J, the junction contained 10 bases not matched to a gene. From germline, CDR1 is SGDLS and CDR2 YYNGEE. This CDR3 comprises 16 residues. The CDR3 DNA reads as TGTGCCAGCAGCGTAGCTGCTAGCGGCCTTAAAAATGAGCAGTTCTTC. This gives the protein CASSVAASGLKNEQFF.

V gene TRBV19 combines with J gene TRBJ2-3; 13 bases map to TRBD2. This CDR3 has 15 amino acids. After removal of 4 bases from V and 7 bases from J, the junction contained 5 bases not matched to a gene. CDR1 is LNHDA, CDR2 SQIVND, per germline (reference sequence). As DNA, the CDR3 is TGTGCCAGTAGTACTCCGGGACTAGCGGGACATACGCAGTATTTT. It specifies CASSTPGLAGHTQYF.

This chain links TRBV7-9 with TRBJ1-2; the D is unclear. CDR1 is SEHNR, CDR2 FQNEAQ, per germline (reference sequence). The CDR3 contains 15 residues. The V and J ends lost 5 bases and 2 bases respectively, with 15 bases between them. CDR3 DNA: TGTGCCAGCAGCCTCCTGGGAGGGTTCAACTATGGCTACACCTTC. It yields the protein CASSLLGGFNYGYTF.

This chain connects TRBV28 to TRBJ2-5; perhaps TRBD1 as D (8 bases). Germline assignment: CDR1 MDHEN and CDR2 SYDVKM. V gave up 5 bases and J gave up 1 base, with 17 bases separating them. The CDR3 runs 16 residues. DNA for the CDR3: TGTGCCAGCAGTGGAGCGGGGACAGGCCCCCAAGAGACCCAGTACTTC. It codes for CASSGAGTGPQETQYF.

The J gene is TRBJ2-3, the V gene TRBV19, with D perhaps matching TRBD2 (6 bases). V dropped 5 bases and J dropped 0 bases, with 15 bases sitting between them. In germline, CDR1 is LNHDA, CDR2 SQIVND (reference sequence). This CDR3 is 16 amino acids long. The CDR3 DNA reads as TGTGCCAGTAGTTCCGGACTACTGCTTAGCACAGATACGCAGTATTTT. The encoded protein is CASSSGLLLSTDTQYF.

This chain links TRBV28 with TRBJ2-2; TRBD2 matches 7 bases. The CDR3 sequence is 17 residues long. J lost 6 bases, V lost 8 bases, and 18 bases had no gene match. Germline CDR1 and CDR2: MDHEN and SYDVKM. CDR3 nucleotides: TGTGCCAGCCCATTTCCAAAGGGAGGGAGGGAGGCCGGGGAGCTGTTTTTT. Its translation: CASPFPKGGREAGELFF.

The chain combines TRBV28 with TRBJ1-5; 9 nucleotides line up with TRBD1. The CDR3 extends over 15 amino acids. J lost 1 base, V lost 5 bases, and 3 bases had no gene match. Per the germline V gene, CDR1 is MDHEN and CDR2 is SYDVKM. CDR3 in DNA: TGTGCCAGCAGTCGGACAGGGGAGAGCAATCAGCCCCAGCATTTT. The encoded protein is CASSRTGESNQPQHF.

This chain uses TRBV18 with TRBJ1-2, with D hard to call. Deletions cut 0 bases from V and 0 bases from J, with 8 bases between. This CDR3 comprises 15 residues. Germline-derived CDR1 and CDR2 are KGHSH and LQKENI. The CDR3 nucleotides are TGTGCCAGCTCACCACCGGAGAGGGCTAACTATGGCTACACCTTC. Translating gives CASSPPERANYGYTF.

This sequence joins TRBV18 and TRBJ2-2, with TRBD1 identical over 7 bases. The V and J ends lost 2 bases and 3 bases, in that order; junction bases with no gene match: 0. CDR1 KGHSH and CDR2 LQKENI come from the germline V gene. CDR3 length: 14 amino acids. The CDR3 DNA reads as TGTGCCAGCTCACCAACAGGGGACACCGGGGAGCTGTTTTTT. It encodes CASSPTGDTGELFF.

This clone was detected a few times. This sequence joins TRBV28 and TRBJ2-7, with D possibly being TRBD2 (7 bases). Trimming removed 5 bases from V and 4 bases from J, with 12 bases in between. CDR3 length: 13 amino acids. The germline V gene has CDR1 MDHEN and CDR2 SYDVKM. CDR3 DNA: TGTGCCAGCAGTCGGGGGGCGTCTTACGAGCAGTACTTC. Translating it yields CASSRGASYEQYF.

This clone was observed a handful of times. The chain's CDR3 is CASSLTTILPGEAFF. CDR3 in DNA: TGTGCCAGCAGCTTAACCACTATACTCCCTGGGGAAGCTTTCTTT. This sequence joins TRBV7-6 and TRBJ1-1; D gene unclear. Trimming left V 2 bases short and J 8 bases short, with 18 bases between. The CDR3 is 15 residues long. The germline V gene encodes CDR1 SGHVS and CDR2 FNYEAQ.

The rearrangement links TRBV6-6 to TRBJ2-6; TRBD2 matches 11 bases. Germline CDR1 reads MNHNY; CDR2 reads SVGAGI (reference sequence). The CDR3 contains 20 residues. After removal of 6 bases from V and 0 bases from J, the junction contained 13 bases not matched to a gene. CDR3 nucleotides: TGTGCCAGCAGCCCGGGGCTAGCGGGAGGACCAGGCTCTGGGGCCAACGTCCTGACTTTC. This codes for CASSPGLAGGPGSGANVLTF.

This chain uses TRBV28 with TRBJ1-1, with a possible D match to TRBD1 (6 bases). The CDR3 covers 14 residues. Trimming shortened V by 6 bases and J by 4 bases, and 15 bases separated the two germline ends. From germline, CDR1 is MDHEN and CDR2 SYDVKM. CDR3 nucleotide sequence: TGTGCCAGCAGCCTTACAGGGCTGGGCACTGAAGCTTTCTTT. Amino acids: CASSLTGLGTEAFF.

The CDR3 loop reads CAISHGDSSYEQYF. DNA for the CDR3: TGTGCCATCTCCCACGGGGACAGCTCCTACGAGCAGTACTTC. This chain joins TRBV10-3 and TRBJ2-7; 7 bases are a match to TRBD1. Germline-derived CDR1 and CDR2 are ENHRY and SYGVKD. The CDR3 sequence is 14 residues long. With V trimmed by 8 bases and J by 0 bases, 7 bases remained unmatched.

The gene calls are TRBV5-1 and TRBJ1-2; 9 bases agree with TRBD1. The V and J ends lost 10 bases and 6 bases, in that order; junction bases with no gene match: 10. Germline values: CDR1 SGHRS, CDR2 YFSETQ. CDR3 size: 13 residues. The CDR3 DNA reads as TGCGCCCCCAAGGGACAGGGACTTCATGGCTACACCTTC. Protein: CAPKGQGLHGYTF.

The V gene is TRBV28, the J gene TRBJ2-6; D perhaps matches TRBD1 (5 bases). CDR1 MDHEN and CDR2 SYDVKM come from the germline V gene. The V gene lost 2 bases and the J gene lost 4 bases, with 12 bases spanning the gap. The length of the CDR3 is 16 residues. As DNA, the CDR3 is TGTGCCAGCAGTTTAGATGCAGGGTACGGGGCCAACGTCCTGACTTTC. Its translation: CASSLDAGYGANVLTF.

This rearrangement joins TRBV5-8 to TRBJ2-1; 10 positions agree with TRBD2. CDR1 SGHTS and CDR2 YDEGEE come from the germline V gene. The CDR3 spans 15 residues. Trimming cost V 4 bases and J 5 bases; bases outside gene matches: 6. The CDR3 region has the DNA TGTGCCAGCAGCGCCGGGACTAGCGTCGACAATGAGCAGTTCTTC. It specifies CASSAGTSVDNEQFF.

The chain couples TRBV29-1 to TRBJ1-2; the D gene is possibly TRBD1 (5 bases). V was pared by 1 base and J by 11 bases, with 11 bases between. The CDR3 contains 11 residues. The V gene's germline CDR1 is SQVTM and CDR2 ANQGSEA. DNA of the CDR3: TGCAGCGTTGAAGTGGGAGGGGCGTACACCTTC. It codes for CSVEVGGAYTF.

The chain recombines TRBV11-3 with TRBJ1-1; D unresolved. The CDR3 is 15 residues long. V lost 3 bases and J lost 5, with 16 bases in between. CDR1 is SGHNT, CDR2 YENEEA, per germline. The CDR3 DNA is TGTGCCAGCAGCTTTCCGGGATATGGGGAAACTGAAGCTTTCTTT. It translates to CASSFPGYGETEAFF.

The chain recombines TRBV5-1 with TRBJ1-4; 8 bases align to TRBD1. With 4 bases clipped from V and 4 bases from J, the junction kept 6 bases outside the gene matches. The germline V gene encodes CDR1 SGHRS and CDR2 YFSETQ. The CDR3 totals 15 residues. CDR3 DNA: TGCGCCAGCAGCGTATCAGGGGGCGGTAATGAAAAACTGTTTTTT. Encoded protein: CASSVSGGGNEKLFF.

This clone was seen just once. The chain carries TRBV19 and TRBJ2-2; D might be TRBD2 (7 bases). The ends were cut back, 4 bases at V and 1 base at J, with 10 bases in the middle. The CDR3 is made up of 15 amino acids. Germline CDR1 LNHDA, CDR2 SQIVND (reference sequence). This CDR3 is CASSRGGGNTGELFF. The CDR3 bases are TGTGCCAGTAGTAGGGGAGGGGGGAACACCGGGGAGCTGTTTTTT.